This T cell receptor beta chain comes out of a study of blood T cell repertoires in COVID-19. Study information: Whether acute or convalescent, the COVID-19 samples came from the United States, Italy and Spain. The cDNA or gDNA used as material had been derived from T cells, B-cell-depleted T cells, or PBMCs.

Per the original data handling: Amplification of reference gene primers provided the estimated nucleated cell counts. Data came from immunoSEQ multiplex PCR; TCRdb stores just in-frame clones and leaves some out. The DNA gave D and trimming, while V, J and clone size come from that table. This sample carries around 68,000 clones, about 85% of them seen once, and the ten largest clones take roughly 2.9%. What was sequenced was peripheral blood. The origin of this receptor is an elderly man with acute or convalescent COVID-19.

This chain's CDR3 is CASHKGGGAEAFF. The CDR3 DNA reads as TGTGCCAGCCACAAAGGCGGGGGGGCTGAAGCTTTCTTT. The chain combines TRBV7-8 with TRBJ1-1; D perhaps matches TRBD1 (5 bases). This CDR3 contains 13 residues. CDR1 is SGHVS and CDR2 is FQNEAQ in the germline V gene. V shed 8 bases and J shed 6 bases, with 16 bases lying between them.